A selection of T cell receptor beta chains follows, all from one sample in a study of OX40 agonist ivuxolimab in advanced cancers. TCRdb's table, derived via immunoSEQ multiplex PCR, lists solely in-frame clones and lacks some. In the table there are approximately 69,000 clones, about 82% of which are singletons. This specimen consisted of CD4+ or CD8+ T cells sorted from blood, obtained in a trial of the OX40 agonist ivuxolimab. These receptors were taken from an adult with an advanced solid tumor such as melanoma, head and neck, liver or kidney cancer. CDR3s include the opening cysteine and the closing phenylalanine or tryptophan. The D gene is left open where the match is weak. Expanded clones are given a class, and other clones once, few, many or no size at all.

j_call v_call clone_size d_call cdr3_nt cdr3_aa
TRBJ2-5 TRBV7-2 . TRBD2 TGTGCCAGCAGCTTAGAGGGAGCGGGGGGGCAAGAGACCCAGTACTTC CASSLEGAGGQETQYF
TRBJ2-7 TRBV19 . . TGTGCCAGTAGTATAGGGGACGGCTACGAGCAGTACTTC CASSIGDGYEQYF
TRBJ1-3 TRBV28 . TRBD1 TGTGCCAGCAGCGACAGGGGGCGATCTTCTGGAAACACCATATATTTT CASSDRGRSSGNTIYF
TRBJ1-2 TRBV7-2 . . TGTGCCAGCAGCTTATTGTTATCCCGGACGGATGGCTACACCTTC CASSLLLSRTDGYTF
TRBJ1-5 TRBV5-4 . . TGCGCCAGCAGCCAAGGACAACATAGCAATCAGCCCCAGCATTTT CASSQGQHSNQPQHF
TRBJ2-4 TRBV6-6 . . TGTGCCAGCAGCCCACCGGGGGGACAACCGAAAAACATTCAGTACTTC CASSPPGGQPKNIQYF
TRBJ1-6 TRBV19 . . TGTGCCAGTAGTATCTCACAGGGTCGTAATTCACCCCTCCACTTT CASSISQGRNSPLHF
TRBJ2-1 TRBV28 . . TGTGCCAGCAGTCTCCGGATCTCCTCCTACAATGAGCAGTTCTTC CASSLRISSYNEQFF
TRBJ1-5 TRBV5-6 . . TGTGCCAGCAGCCGTACAGGGTCGGGACAGCCCCAGCATTTT CASSRTGSGQPQHF
TRBJ2-1 TRBV7-2 few . TGTGCCAGCAGCTCAGGCGCGACTCCAGAGTACAATGAGCAGTTCTTC CASSSGATPEYNEQFF
TRBJ2-1 TRBV4-2 . TRBD1 TGTGCCAGCAGCCTGCGAGTAGGGGCAGGGGGTCATGAGCAGTTCTTC CASSLRVGAGGHEQFF
TRBJ2-5 TRBV7-6 . TRBD1 TGTGCCAGCAGCTTGTCAGGGGGCGCGGAGACCCAGTACTTC CASSLSGGAETQYF
TRBJ2-7 TRBV14 . TRBD2 TGTGCCAGCAGCCAACCCGGGACTAAATACGAGCAGTACTTC CASSQPGTKYEQYF
TRBJ2-1 TRBV19 . TRBD2 TGTGCCAGTAGTATAGGTGGTCTAGCGGACTCCTACAATGAGCAGTTCTTC CASSIGGLADSYNEQFF
TRBJ2-3 TRBV2 . . TGTGCCAGCAGTGAACGGGGGAGCACAGATACGCAGTATTTT CASSERGSTDTQYF
TRBJ1-1 TRBV7-2 . . TGTGCCAGCAGCTTGCAACAGGTTTTCGGGAACACTGAAGCTTTCTTT CASSLQQVFGNTEAFF
TRBJ2-3 TRBV7-2 once TRBD1 TGTGCCAGCAGTTCCGGGACAGGGAAGACAGATACGCAGTATTTT CASSSGTGKTDTQYF
TRBJ2-3 TRBV6-5 . . TGTGCCAGCAGCCGCCGCCCCCAGGCCACAGATACGCAGTATTTT CASSRRPQATDTQYF
TRBJ1-3 TRBV18 . . TGTGCCAGCTCACCGGCCCAGCTCTCTGGAAACACCATATATTTT CASSPAQLSGNTIYF
TRBJ2-3 TRBV5-6 . TRBD2 TGTGCCAGCAGCTTGGGCGGGGGGGCCCCAGGTGATACGCAGTATTTT CASSLGGGAPGDTQYF
TRBJ2-3 TRBV19 once TRBD1 TGTGCCAGTAGTTCTCCGGACAGGGGGGCAGATACGCAGTATTTT CASSSPDRGADTQYF
TRBJ1-1 TRBV11-2 . . TGTGCCAGCAGCTTAACAGCTCCCCCCGGGGCCATGAACACTGAAGCTTTCTTT CASSLTAPPGAMNTEAFF
TRBJ2-4 TRBV11-3 . TRBD1 TGTGCCAGCAGCTCAACAGGGGAAAACATTCAGTACTTC CASSSTGENIQYF
TRBJ2-1 TRBV7-6 once TRBD2 TGTGCCAGCAGCTTAGCGCTAGCGGGAGCACCCTACAATGAGCAGTTCTTC CASSLALAGAPYNEQFF
TRBJ2-3 TRBV6-1 . . TGTGCCAGCAGGGCCCAACAGGGCTGGGCAGATACGCAGTATTTT CASRAQQGWADTQYF
TRBJ2-1 TRBV5-1 . . TGCGCCAGCAGCTTGGGGACCCCCGGGGCACCCCCCTTTGAGCAGTTCTTC CASSLGTPGAPPFEQFF
TRBJ1-3 TRBV5-6 . TRBD1 TGTGCCAGCAGCGCTGACAGGGGAAGAAACACCATATATTTT CASSADRGRNTIYF
TRBJ2-7 TRBV4-3 . . TGCGCCAGCAGCCCCTCTCAGTGGTTCGAGCAGTACTTC CASSPSQWFEQYF
TRBJ2-5 TRBV2 . . TGTGCCAGCAGTACCGGACCCGATTGGGCCCAGTACTTC CASSTGPDWAQYF
TRBJ1-1 TRBV5-4 . . TGTGCCAGCAGCTTGGGGGGATTAGGGGCCAATGAAGCTTTCTTT CASSLGGLGANEAFF
TRBJ1-4 TRBV6-1 . TRBD1 TGTGCCAGCAGCGAGGGACAGGGGGCTTGGGAAAAACTGTTTTTT CASSEGQGAWEKLFF
TRBJ1-2 TRBV6-6 few . TGTGCCAGCAGATCGACCGGGACGGCCAAGGGCTACACCTTC CASRSTGTAKGYTF
TRBJ2-1 TRBV7-9 few TRBD2 TGTGCCAGCAGCCTCCCGACTAGCGGGAGTTGGAATGAGCAGTTCTTC CASSLPTSGSWNEQFF
TRBJ2-1 TRBV4-3 . TRBD2 TGCGCCAGCAGCCAAGATTGGACCCTAGCGGGAGCAGATGAGCAGTTCTTC CASSQDWTLAGADEQFF
TRBJ1-2 TRBV5-1 . . TGCGCCAGCAGCTTGGACAGGGCAGACGCTGCGGATGGCTACACCTTC CASSLDRADAADGYTF
TRBJ1-2 TRBV27 few . TGTGCCAGCAGTTCCCACAGCTTACTTAACTATGGCTACACCTTC CASSSHSLLNYGYTF
TRBJ2-3 TRBV5-8 once TRBD2 TGTGCCAGCAGCTCCGGGAGCGGGGGGTACACAGATACGCAGTATTTT CASSSGSGGYTDTQYF
TRBJ2-1 TRBV5-1 . . TGCGCCAGCAGCTTTGAGGGATACAATGAGCAGTTCTTC CASSFEGYNEQFF
TRBJ1-4 TRBV9 few . TGTGCCAGCAGCGCCTACGGATGGAATGAAAAACTGTTTTTT CASSAYGWNEKLFF